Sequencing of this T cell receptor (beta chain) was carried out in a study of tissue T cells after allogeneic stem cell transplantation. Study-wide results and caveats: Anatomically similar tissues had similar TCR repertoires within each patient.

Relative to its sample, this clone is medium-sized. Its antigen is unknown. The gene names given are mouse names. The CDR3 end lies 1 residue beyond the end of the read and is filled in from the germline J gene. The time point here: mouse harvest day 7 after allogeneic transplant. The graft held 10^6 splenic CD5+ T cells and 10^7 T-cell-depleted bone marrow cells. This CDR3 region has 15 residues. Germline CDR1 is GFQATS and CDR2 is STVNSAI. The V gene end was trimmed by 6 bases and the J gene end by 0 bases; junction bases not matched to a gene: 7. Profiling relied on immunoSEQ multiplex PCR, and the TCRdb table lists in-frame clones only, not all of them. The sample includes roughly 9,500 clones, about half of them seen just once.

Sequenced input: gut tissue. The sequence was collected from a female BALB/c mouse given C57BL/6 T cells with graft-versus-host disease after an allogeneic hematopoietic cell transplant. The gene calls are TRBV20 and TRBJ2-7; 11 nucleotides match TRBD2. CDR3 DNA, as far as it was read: TGTGGTGCGAGTGACTGGGGGGGGAGCTCCTATGAACAGTAC. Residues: CGASDWGGSSYEQY. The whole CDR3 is CGASDWGGSSYEQYF.